This is a list of T cell receptor beta chains from one sample in a study of PD-1 blockade in classical Hodgkin lymphoma. Sequencing was performed with immunoSEQ multiplex PCR; in TCRdb, only in-frame clones are kept and a portion is missing. The data show 10,000 to 15,000 clones, about nine tenths seen once. Material: peripheral blood mononuclear cells (PBMCs), obtained at baseline. All receptors come from a human donor with classical Hodgkin lymphoma. The CDR3 runs from the conserved cysteine through the conserved F or W. A D gene is named only where the DNA matches it firmly. Clone size is stated in some rows and not others, as once, few, many or a class when expanded.

>.|TRBJ1-1|TRBV7-9|TRBD1
TGTGCCAGCAGCCCGGGACAGGGGTTGAACACTGAAGCTTTCTTT
CASSPGQGLNTEAFF
>.|TRBJ1-5|TRBV28|TRBD1
TGTGCCAGCAGCCCCCTCGGACAGGGAGGCAATCAGCCCCAGCATTTT
CASSPLGQGGNQPQHF
>.|TRBJ2-7|TRBV21-1|.
TGTGCCAGCAGCAAAGCGCATTGGACCCACTCCTACGAGCAGTACTTC
CASSKAHWTHSYEQYF
>.|TRBJ1-1|TRBV7-9|.
TGTGCCAGCAGCTTAAAGGGGACGGGCACTGAAGCTTTCTTT
CASSLKGTGTEAFF
>.|TRBJ1-1|TRBV4-1|.
TGCGCCAGCAGCCGACGTCAGGTTGGGGACACTGAAGCTTTCTTT
CASSRRQVGDTEAFF
>.|TRBJ1-3|TRBV7-9|TRBD1
TGTGCCAGCTCAAGGGGGCTGGATGGAAACACCATATATTTT
CASSRGLDGNTIYF
>.|TRBJ1-1|TRBV7-8|.
TGTGCCAGCAGCTTAGTTATGGGGAACACTGAAGCTTTCTTT
CASSLVMGNTEAFF
>.|TRBJ2-2|TRBV10-3|.
TGTGCCATCAGTGTCAGCGGAGCGAACACCGGGGAGCTGTTTTTT
CAISVSGANTGELFF
>.|TRBJ1-2|TRBV4-1|TRBD1
TGCGCCAGCAGCCAAACCACAGGGGGTCGCGGCTACACCTTC
CASSQTTGGRGYTF
>.|TRBJ2-7|TRBV4-1|.
TGCGCCAGCAGCCAAGTTGCCTGGGGAGATTCCTACGAGCAGTACTTC
CASSQVAWGDSYEQYF
>.|TRBJ1-5|TRBV5-4|.
TGTGCCAGCAGCTCGGATAATCAGCCCCAGCATTTT
CASSSDNQPQHF
>.|TRBJ2-1|TRBV15|TRBD2
TGTGCCACCAGCGGGGGACTAGCGGGGTTCTCCTACAATGAGCAGTTCTTC
CATSGGLAGFSYNEQFF
>.|TRBJ1-5|TRBV15|.
TGTGCCACCAGCAGACTAGGGGTTCAGCCCCAGCATTTT
CATSRLGVQPQHF
>once|TRBJ1-4|TRBV6-5|.
TGTGCCAGCAGGGTAGGGGGAACTAATGAAAAACTGTTTTTT
CASRVGGTNEKLFF
>.|TRBJ2-3|TRBV7-2|TRBD2
TGTGCCAGCAGCTTAGCTGGGGAGGCCCTAGCGGGGCATGCTAGCACAGATACGCAGTATTTT
CASSLAGEALAGHASTDTQYF
>.|TRBJ2-2|TRBV11-3|.
TGTGCCAGCAGCTCCGATGGGACCGGGGAGCTGTTTTTT
CASSSDGTGELFF
>.|TRBJ2-7|TRBV7-9|.
TGTGCCAGCAGCTTAGCCCCCAGGACTTCCTACGAGCAGTACTTC
CASSLAPRTSYEQYF
>.|TRBJ2-5|TRBV7-9|.
TGTGCCAGCAGCTTGATCGAAGGGTTGGTTGGGACCCAGTACTTC
CASSLIEGLVGTQYF
>.|TRBJ2-5|TRBV7-8|.
TGTGCCAGCAACCTACGGCGGGGCGGGCCCCAGTACTTC
CASNLRRGGPQYF
>few|TRBJ2-5|TRBV5-1|.
TGCGCCAGCAGCTTGGAAGTCCAAGAGACCCAGTACTTC
CASSLEVQETQYF
>.|TRBJ2-1|TRBV14|.
TGTGCCAGCAGCTCCAACCTTGCCCGGGGCAATGAGCAGTTCTTC
CASSSNLARGNEQFF
>.|TRBJ2-3|TRBV5-1|.
TGCGCCAGCAGCTTGGATGGTTTTGGCACCTCAACAGATACGCAGTATTTT
CASSLDGFGTSTDTQYF
>.|TRBJ1-2|TRBV5-1|.
TGCGCCAGCAGCTCCTCAGGGTATAACTATGGCTACACCTTC
CASSSSGYNYGYTF
>.|TRBJ2-1|TRBV19|TRBD1
TGTGCCAGTAGTAATGCTAGGACAGGGGATCGAAATGAGCAGTTCTTC
CASSNARTGDRNEQFF
>.|TRBJ1-2|TRBV5-1|TRBD1
TGCGCCAGCAGCTCGACGGACAGGGGGAGACATACCTATGGCTACACCTTC
CASSSTDRGRHTYGYTF
>.|TRBJ1-1|TRBV7-9|.
TGTGCCAGCAGCTTTGACAGACTGAACACTGAAGCTTTCTTT
CASSFDRLNTEAFF
>once|TRBJ1-6|TRBV2|TRBD1
TGTGCCAGCACGGACAGGTGGCCCCAGAATTCACCCCTCCACTTT
CASTDRWPQNSPLHF
>.|TRBJ1-2|TRBV5-1|.
TGCGCCAGCAGCTTAAATCATATTGGCTACACCTTC
CASSLNHIGYTF
>.|TRBJ1-2|TRBV6-4|.
TGTGCCAGCAGTGACACCCAGGGGAAATATGGCTACACCTTC
CASSDTQGKYGYTF
>.|TRBJ1-4|TRBV5-1|.
TGCGCCAGCAGCTTGTTAGGGGCAACTAATGAAAAACTGTTTTTT
CASSLLGATNEKLFF